The rows below give T cell receptor beta chains drawn from one sample of a study of T cells in localized non-small cell lung cancer. This table comes from immunoSEQ multiplex PCR, and its TCRdb copy is limited to in-frame clones, with some not included. The profile shows about 26,000 clones, 91% of them singletons. Material: peripheral blood, obtained before any cancer treatment. The receptors were sampled from a female donor of 60 years or more with stage II squamous cell lung carcinoma. Each CDR3 is given with its conserved first and last residue. D genes are given only for firm matches. Size is stated for part of the rows, as once, few or many counts, or as a class when the clone is expanded.

d_gene	abundance	v_gene	j_gene	CDR3aa	CDR3nt
TRBD2	few	TRBV5-6	TRBJ2-7	CASSLVSGRHSYEQYF	TGTGCCAGCAGCTTGGTTAGCGGGAGACACTCCTACGAGCAGTACTTC
NA	NA	TRBV5-1	TRBJ2-6	CASSGRGEDFSGANVLTF	TGCGCCAGCAGCGGCAGGGGTGAAGACTTCTCTGGGGCCAACGTCCTGACTTTC
TRBD1	NA	TRBV4-2	TRBJ2-5	CASSRDRGLGETQYF	TGTGCCAGCAGCCGGGACAGGGGACTGGGAGAGACCCAGTACTTC
NA	NA	TRBV9	TRBJ1-2	CASRSPAGQGHGYTF	TGTGCCAGCCGAAGTCCCGCCGGGCAGGGGCATGGCTACACCTTC
NA	NA	TRBV2	TRBJ2-3	CASSVAHRAPGVGTQYF	TGTGCCAGCAGTGTAGCCCATCGAGCTCCTGGAGTCGGTACGCAGTATTTT
TRBD1	once	TRBV11-1	TRBJ2-5	CASSLEWSGGETQYF	TGTGCCAGCAGCTTAGAGTGGTCAGGGGGAGAGACCCAGTACTTC
NA	NA	TRBV18	TRBJ2-2	CASSPNTGELFF	TGTGCCAGCTCACCAAACACCGGGGAGCTGTTTTTT
NA	NA	TRBV28	TRBJ2-7	CASSFREEQYF	TGTGCCAGCAGTTTTAGGGAAGAGCAGTACTTC
TRBD2	once	TRBV11-2	TRBJ2-1	CASSLNIRLALRNEQFF	TGTGCCAGCAGCTTAAATATAAGACTAGCGCTAAGGAATGAGCAGTTCTTC
TRBD1	once	TRBV15	TRBJ1-2	CATSRSLDRGNGYTF	TGTGCCACCAGCAGAAGTTTAGACAGGGGGAATGGCTACACCTTC
TRBD1	NA	TRBV2	TRBJ1-2	CASSPDRGRYGYTF	TGTGCCAGCAGCCCCGACAGGGGTAGGTATGGCTACACCTTC
NA	NA	TRBV27	TRBJ1-5	CASSFVGENPYSNQPQHF	TGTGCCAGCAGTTTCGTCGGCGAAAACCCCTATAGCAATCAGCCCCAGCATTTT
NA	NA	TRBV2	TRBJ1-1	CASSGQSMNTEAFF	TGTGCCAGCAGCGGACAGTCTATGAACACTGAAGCTTTCTTT
TRBD2	NA	TRBV10-1	TRBJ2-1	CASSGLAGGEQFF	TGCGCCAGCAGTGGACTAGCGGGGGGTGAGCAGTTCTTC
NA	NA	TRBV7-2	TRBJ1-6	CASSLVSSELGGSLHF	TGTGCCAGCAGCTTAGTATCTTCGGAGTTGGGGGGGTCCCTCCACTTT
NA	NA	TRBV5-1	TRBJ2-2	CASSLIGPNTGELFF	TGCGCCAGCAGCTTGATCGGGCCTAACACCGGGGAGCTGTTTTTT
NA	NA	TRBV7-2	TRBJ2-2	CASSLDRGPGELFF	TGTGCCAGCAGCTTAGACAGAGGACCAGGGGAGCTGTTTTTT
NA	NA	TRBV18	TRBJ1-1	CASSPTGVANTEAFF	TGTGCCAGCTCACCGACAGGAGTGGCGAACACTGAAGCTTTCTTT
NA	NA	TRBV7-9	TRBJ1-4	CASSLDGQGIEKLFF	TGTGCCAGCAGCTTAGATGGGCAGGGGATTGAAAAACTGTTTTTT
TRBD1	NA	TRBV5-5	TRBJ1-1	CASSLKSGQGAREAFF	TGTGCCAGCAGCTTGAAGTCGGGACAGGGGGCTCGTGAAGCTTTCTTT
NA	NA	TRBV21-1	TRBJ1-5	CASSAGGVDSNQPQHF	TGTGCCAGCAGCGCCGGGGGGGTAGATAGCAATCAGCCCCAGCATTTT
TRBD2	once	TRBV7-2	TRBJ2-5	CASSEGVAGAQETQYF	TGTGCCAGCAGCGAGGGGGTAGCGGGGGCCCAAGAGACCCAGTACTTC
TRBD1	NA	TRBV5-1	TRBJ2-7	CASTAGTGAYEQYF	TGCGCCAGCACGGCCGGGACAGGAGCCTACGAGCAGTACTTC
TRBD2	NA	TRBV7-2	TRBJ2-2	CASSLATSGIGELFF	TGTGCCAGCAGCTTAGCGACTAGCGGGATCGGGGAGCTGTTTTTT
TRBD1	NA	TRBV28	TRBJ1-4	CASSSQGANEKLFF	TGTGCCAGCAGTTCTCAGGGGGCTAATGAAAAACTGTTTTTT
TRBD1	NA	TRBV18	TRBJ2-7	CASSPLGQGAREQYF	TGTGCCAGCTCACCACTAGGACAGGGGGCCCGGGAGCAGTACTTC
NA	once	TRBV10-3	TRBJ2-5	CAISTGGKYQETQYF	TGTGCCATCAGCACTGGCGGGAAGTACCAAGAGACCCAGTACTTC
TRBD1	NA	TRBV5-1	TRBJ1-2	CASSLGGTGRGYTF	TGCGCCAGCAGCCTTGGCGGGACAGGGCGGGGCTACACCTTC
NA	NA	TRBV5-1	TRBJ1-1	CASSLRDEAFF	TGCGCCAGCAGCCTCCGGGACGAAGCTTTCTTT
NA	NA	TRBV11-2	TRBJ2-6	CASENSGANVLTF	TGTGCCAGCGAGAACTCTGGGGCCAACGTCCTGACTTTC